The entry below gives a single T cell receptor (beta chain) sequence along with its context. Its antigen is not yet known. Qualities for individual bases were not recorded, and no much larger clone is one base off. The data derive from a study of graft-versus-host responses after intestinal transplantation (dated by TCRdb to the early 2020s). About the study as a whole: The transplants that recipients received were multivisceral, liver-intestinal, or isolated intestinal. Donor T cell macrochimerism was defined as a peak of at least 4% donor T cells among recipient peripheral blood mononuclear cells. The cohort enrolled 20 to 30 intestinal transplant recipients including one retransplant, and a few patients lacking pretransplant specimens were excluded. After intestinal transplantation, graft-versus-host and host-versus-graft alloreactive T cell clones were followed in the graft, circulation and bone marrow using bulk TCR-beta CDR3 sequencing. To identify alloreactive clones, pre-transplant mixed lymphocyte reaction products were sequenced and compared with unstimulated pre-transplant donor and recipient T cells. Instead of going to the commercial service, samples from a few later patients were sequenced in-house on an Illumina MiSeq and processed with MiXCR. Anti-thymocyte globulin induction was given to all recipients, followed by maintenance tacrolimus and steroids for around three years. General conclusions and limits of the study: GvH clones were detected in recipient bone marrow, and some appeared earlier in ileal mucosa or blood, consistent with an intestinal mucosal origin. Early after transplant, declines in HvG clones were associated with peak levels of circulating GvH clones. The relatively low number and heterogeneity of intestinal transplant patients limited the conclusions. Patients with donor T cell macrochimerism had high GvH to HvG T cell clonal ratios in their allografts.

The library was prepared using the immunoSEQ multiplex PCR assay. For most patients, genomic DNA was isolated using the Qiagen DNeasy Blood and Tissue Kit and was shipped frozen to Adaptive Biotechnologies for TCR sequencing. For most patients, genomic DNA was subjected to high-throughput TCR-beta CDR3 sequencing by Adaptive Biotechnologies. From the authors' description of their analysis: TCR sequencing data for approximately 19 patients were retrieved from Adaptive's ImmunoSEQ software; a few other patients were processed with MiXCR and VDJtools. To correct CD4 versus CD8 sorting errors, any sequence found in both subsets at a frequency ratio below 5:1 was removed. CDR3 nucleotide sequences shared between donor and recipient were removed because the origin of such sequences could not be assigned. To count as alloreactive, a clone needed at least 2-fold expansion over unstimulated cells and a minimum CFSE-low frequency of 0.002% (template counts) or 0.001% (read counts). Clones detected in sequenced pre-transplant spleen, lymph node, or MLR CFSE-low populations of the donor or recipient were defined as mappable. Cumulative frequency of alloreactive clones was calculated as a percentage of all sequences weighted by copy number. This is the immuneACCESS table as TCRdb keeps it, with only in-frame sequences that have V and J called. A part of the clones is gone; compared with another copy, unresolved V genes explain less than half, and the rest is unexplained. The D gene and trimming were derived from the DNA, and the V and J assignments and clone size from that table. This sample is represented by around 90,000 clones; 85% to 95% of them were singletons. The top ten hold about 0.5% of the sample.

Read against the paper, the sample's time point label means: cells obtained before transplantation from donor or recipient. CD3+CD4+ and CD3+CD8+ populations were FACS-sorted from unstimulated pre-transplant donor and recipient cells taken from spleen or lymph nodes. Including cysteine and phenylalanine, the CDR3 has 15 amino acids. Only the CDR3 DNA stays, 45 bases, in frame from base 1. From a lookup of the germline V gene, CDR1 and CDR2 are SGHRS and YFSETQ. V is cut back by 0 bases and J by 9 bases, with 9 bases in the junction unmatched. The clonotype comes from a human donor who received an intestinal transplant. This specimen was unstimulated CD8+ T cells sorted from spleen or lymph node cells, taken before intestinal transplant. The sequence joins TRBV5-1 to TRBJ2-1; 7 middle bases align to TRBD2. The DNA reads TGCGCCAGCAGCTTGGTGGCGCGGGAGATGGTTGAGCAGTTCTTC. This codes for CASSLVAREMVEQFF.